Shown below are 17 T cell receptor beta chains from a single sample sequenced in a study of T cell responses to AZD1222 COVID-19 vaccine (dated by TCRdb to about 2021). Library preparation used the immunoSEQ multiplex PCR assay. TCRdb holds this immuneACCESS table with in-frame rearrangements only. Some clones are missing; in checked studies, unresolved V genes explain under half, and the rest has no known cause. The sample contains roughly 120,000 clones, roughly 90% of them found a single time. The leading ten clones occupy approximately 5.2% of the sample. This specimen's time point label, per the study, means: baseline before first vaccination. The sequences come from peripheral blood, collected on day 0 of AZD1222 vaccination. These receptors all stem from an adult in good health.

The chain is built from TRBV19 and TRBJ1-1; 11 nucleotides match TRBD1. From germline, CDR1 is LNHDA and CDR2 SQIVND (reference sequence). V lost 4 bases to trimming and J lost 5 bases; unmatched junction nucleotides: 15. The CDR3 is 18 amino acids. The CDR3 coding sequence is TGTGCCAGTAGTACCCAGGACAGGGGGCAAGAAAGTGGAACTGAAGCTTTCTTT. This sequence encodes CASSTQDRGQESGTEAFF.

J is TRBJ1-4 and V is TRBV4-2; D gene uncertain. V dropped 0 bases and J dropped 0 bases, with 11 bases sitting between them. The CDR3 sequence is 17 residues long. In germline, CDR1 is LGHNA, CDR2 YNFKEQ. The CDR3 loop is CASSQDPRPATNEKLFF. The CDR3 nucleotides read TGTGCCAGCAGCCAAGATCCAAGACCTGCAACTAATGAAAAACTGTTTTTT.

This clone was seen only once. The chain joins TRBV19 to TRBJ1-5; D unresolved. CDR1 is LNHDA and CDR2 is SQIVND in the germline V gene (reference sequence). The ends were cut back, 3 bases at V and 5 bases at J, with 8 bases in the middle. The CDR3 length is 13 residues. In DNA, the CDR3 is TGTGCCAGTAGTATCGTACAGTATCAGCCCCAGCATTTT. It encodes CASSIVQYQPQHF.

The V and J genes are TRBV4-3 and TRBJ1-1, with D hard to call. Germline V CDR1 and CDR2: LGHNA, YSLEER. V lost 1 base and J 0 bases, leaving 6 bases between the germline ends. This CDR3 has 14 residues. The CDR3 sequence: CASSQADLNTEAFF. The CDR3 nucleotides are TGCGCCAGCAGCCAAGCGGACTTGAACACTGAAGCTTTCTTT.

The chain is built from TRBV3-1 (or the pseudogene TRBV3-2) and TRBJ1-4; D call uncertain. Trimming left V 0 bases short and J 13 bases short, with 18 bases between. CDR1 and CDR2 from the germline V gene are LGHDT and YNNKEL (reference sequence). This CDR3 contains 15 residues. The CDR3 is CASSQDLSQRHRLFF. CDR3 DNA sequence: TGTGCCAGCAGCCAAGATCTATCACAGAGGCATCGACTGTTTTTT.

The rearrangement uses TRBV5-1 and TRBJ1-5; no firm D call. The germline gives CDR1 SGHRS, CDR2 YFSETQ. V was cut by 5 bases and J by 4 bases, with 16 bases left in between. The CDR3 has 15 residues. CDR3 nucleotide sequence: TGCGCCAGCAGAAAGACGACAAATCCGAATCAGCCCCAGCATTTT. The encoded protein is CASRKTTNPNQPQHF.

The V call is TRBV6-2 or TRBV6-3, the J call TRBJ2-5; 7 bases are a match to TRBD1. The trim removed 0 bases at V and 5 bases at J, leaving 6 bases unmatched. CDR3 size: 15 residues. Germline-derived CDR1 and CDR2 are MNHEY and SVGEGT. The CDR3 DNA is TGTGCCAGCAGTTACTCGTTCGACAGGGAGGAGACCCAGTACTTC. As protein: CASSYSFDREETQYF.

This sequence joins TRBV2 and TRBJ2-5; the D call may be TRBD1 or TRBD2 (5 bases each). Germline CDR1 and CDR2: SNHLY and FYNNEI. This CDR3 spans 15 amino acids. V lost 5 bases, J lost 5 bases, and 18 bases lay in between. The CDR3 reads CASSPRTGPGETQYF. CDR3 in DNA: TGTGCCAGCAGTCCGAGAACGGGACCGGGGGAGACCCAGTACTTC. The full variable domain, rest sourced from reference TRBV2 and TRBJ2-5, is EPEVTQTPSHQVTQMGQEVILRCVPISNHLYFYWYRQILGQKVEFLVSFYNNEISEKSEIFDDQFSVERPDGSNFTLKIRSTKLEDSAMYFCASSPRTGPGETQYFGPGTRLLVL.

The chain has TRBV27 and TRBJ1-2; D not certain. Between the trimmed V and J ends, which lost 0 bases and 3 bases, there was a span of 11 bases. The CDR3 has 15 amino acids. Germline loops: CDR1 MNHEY, CDR2 SMNVEV (reference sequence). CDR3 coding DNA: TGTGCCAGCAGTTTATCGTCCCAGGCTCACTATGGCTACACCTTC. Its translation is CASSLSSQAHYGYTF.

This clone appeared a single time. The chain links TRBV4-2 to TRBJ2-7; D might be TRBD2 (5 bases). Between the trimmed V and J ends, which lost 0 bases and 1 base, there was a span of 13 bases. Germline V gives CDR1 LGHNA, CDR2 YNFKEQ. The CDR3 contains 16 residues. The CDR3 loop is CASSQDRGGPSYEQYF. As DNA, the CDR3 is TGTGCCAGCAGCCAAGATCGTGGAGGTCCTTCCTACGAGCAGTACTTC.

The genes are TRBV6-2 or TRBV6-3 and TRBJ2-7, with D unresolved. Germline V gene lookup returns CDR1 MNHEY and CDR2 SVGEGT. Trimming took off 1 base at V and 4 bases at J, with 8 bases between the two ends. The CDR3 sequence is 13 residues long. The CDR3 region has the DNA TGTGCCAGCAGTTACTTGGCGGAGTACGAGCAGTACTTC. Translation gives CASSYLAEYEQYF.

This clone was detected only once. The rearrangement links TRBV11-1 to TRBJ2-3; maybe TRBD2 (6 bases). The CDR3 covers 15 residues. The germline V gene encodes CDR1 SGHAT and CDR2 FQDESV (reference sequence). V lost 1 base and J 2 bases, leaving 10 bases between the germline ends. The CDR3 DNA sequence: TGTGCCAGCAGCTTAGATAGCGGTTCCACAGATACGCAGTATTTT. Translating gives CASSLDSGSTDTQYF.

The V gene is TRBV9, the J gene TRBJ2-3, with TRBD1 matching over 8 bases. The J segment lost 3 bases and the V segment lost 0 bases, leaving 9 bases of the junction unmatched. Per germline, CDR1 SGDLS and CDR2 YYNGEE. CDR3 length: 17 residues. The CDR3 coding sequence is TGTGCCAGCAGCGTAGAAGCGTGGCAGGGGGCGACAGATACGCAGTATTTT. Translating gives CASSVEAWQGATDTQYF.

This clone came up a few times. V usage is TRBV30 and J usage is TRBJ2-1; either TRBD1 or TRBD2 may supply D (5 bases each). Trimming removed 1 base at V and 3 bases at J, with 13 bases between. This CDR3 comprises 15 residues. The germline V gene encodes CDR1 GTSNPN and CDR2 SVGIG (reference sequence). CDR3 DNA: TGTGCCTGGAGTGGAGGGGTTGATTTCTACAATGAGCAGTTCTTC. It codes for CAWSGGVDFYNEQFF.

For the CDR3, the DNA is TGCAGTGCTAGTGACAGGGGGAACACTGAAGCTTTCTTT. This gives the protein CSASDRGNTEAFF. The genes are TRBV20-1 and TRBJ1-1; 8 bases match TRBD1. V lost 3 bases, J lost 1 base, and 1 base stayed unmatched. The CDR3 consists of 13 residues. CDR1 DFQATT and CDR2 SNEGSKA come from the germline V gene (reference sequence).

This clone occurred once. The chain employs TRBV6-1 and TRBJ2-7, with D possibly matching TRBD2 (5 bases). The V and J ends lost 0 bases and 2 bases respectively, with 14 bases between them. The length of the CDR3 is 16 residues. The germline gives CDR1 MNHNS, CDR2 SASEGT. CDR3 region: CASSEALWGATYEQYF. DNA of the CDR3: TGTGCCAGCAGTGAAGCGCTTTGGGGAGCCACCTACGAGCAGTACTTC.

The V and J genes are TRBV20-1 and TRBJ2-5, with TRBD2 matching over 7 bases. The CDR3 length is 14 residues. Germline trimming cut 3 bases from V and 5 bases from J; bases unmatched to any gene: 9. Germline loops: CDR1 DFQATT, CDR2 SNEGSKA (reference sequence). The CDR3 spells CSASRPLGGETQYF. The DNA for the CDR3 is TGCAGTGCTAGTAGGCCACTCGGGGGGGAGACCCAGTACTTC.